A selection of T cell receptor beta chains follows, all from one sample in a study of shared clonotypes between healthy human individuals. Generated by immunoSEQ multiplex PCR, the TCRdb table keeps only in-frame clones and is missing some. This sample has under 2,000,000 clones; about 95% occur once, and the top ten carry under 1.5%. The sequenced material came from naive CD8+ T cells sorted from blood. The origin of the receptors is a man between 18 and 35 years old in good health. CDR3s include the opening cysteine and the closing phenylalanine or tryptophan. The D gene is left open where the match is weak. Clone size, where shown, is once, few, many, or a class for clones that have expanded.

TRBJ2-7,TRBD2,NA,TRBV5-1,CASSLTPSGWSYEQYF,TGCGCCAGCAGCTTGACGCCTAGCGGGTGGTCCTACGAGCAGTACTTC
TRBJ2-7,TRBD2,NA,TRBV5-1,CASSLEGGSPYEQYF,TGCGCCAGCAGCTTGGAAGGCGGGAGCCCCTACGAGCAGTACTTC
TRBJ2-5,TRBD1,NA,TRBV7-9,CASSPQGAEETQYF,TGTGCCAGCAGCCCGCAGGGGGCCGAAGAGACCCAGTACTTC
TRBJ1-3,NA,NA,TRBV6-1,CASSEVFRGGPGNTIYF,TGTGCCAGCAGTGAAGTTTTTCGCGGGGGACCTGGAAACACCATATATTTT
TRBJ1-2,NA,NA,TRBV9,CASSALLGGAYGYTF,TGTGCCAGCAGCGCCCTTCTCGGGGGCGCCTATGGCTACACCTTC
TRBJ2-5,NA,NA,TRBV27,CASSVWGQETQYF,TGTGCCAGCAGTGTTTGGGGACAAGAGACCCAGTACTTC
TRBJ2-5,NA,NA,TRBV10-3,CAISEGFQETQYF,TGTGCCATCAGTGAAGGTTTCCAAGAGACCCAGTACTTC
TRBJ2-1,TRBD2,NA,TRBV15,CATSEGLAVGNEQFF,TGTGCCACCAGCGAGGGACTAGCAGTTGGGAATGAGCAGTTCTTC
TRBJ2-7,NA,NA,TRBV29-1,CSVEDFGLEQYF,TGCAGCGTTGAAGATTTCGGTCTCGAGCAGTACTTC
TRBJ2-7,TRBD1,NA,TRBV4-1,CASSPRTGETYEQYF,TGCGCCAGCAGCCCCCGGACAGGGGAGACCTACGAGCAGTACTTC
TRBJ2-2,NA,NA,TRBV5-4,CASSLHGANTGELFF,TGTGCCAGCAGCTTGCACGGGGCGAACACCGGGGAGCTGTTTTTT
TRBJ1-5,TRBD1,NA,TRBV30,CAWGGGQGNQPQHF,TGTGCCTGGGGAGGGGGACAGGGCAATCAGCCCCAGCATTTT
TRBJ2-1,NA,NA,TRBV2,CAARGPIYNEQFF,TGTGCCGCCCGGGGACCGATCTACAATGAGCAGTTCTTC
TRBJ2-7,TRBD1,NA,TRBV6-1,CASSEPRGTGKYEQYF,TGTGCCAGCAGTGAACCGCGCGGGACAGGGAAATACGAGCAGTACTTC
TRBJ1-1,NA,NA,TRBV10-3,CAISESAVEAFF,TGTGCCATCAGTGAGTCAGCGGTAGAAGCTTTCTTT
TRBJ2-1,TRBD1,NA,TRBV4-1,CASSQPPGQEQFF,TGCGCCAGCAGCCAACCACCGGGACAGGAGCAGTTCTTC
TRBJ2-2,TRBD1,NA,TRBV5-1,CASSLEAGGAQDTGELFF,TGCGCCAGCAGCTTGGAGGCAGGGGGCGCCCAGGACACCGGGGAGCTGTTTTTT
TRBJ2-7,NA,NA,TRBV28,CASGAGDGYEQYF,TGTGCCAGCGGTGCTGGGGATGGTTACGAGCAGTACTTC
TRBJ2-1,TRBD2,NA,TRBV5-5,CASIHLLAGQRYNEQFF,TGTGCCAGCATCCACTTGCTAGCGGGACAGAGATACAATGAGCAGTTCTTC
TRBJ2-7,NA,NA,TRBV6-6,CASSSNRDGTYEQYF,TGTGCCAGCAGCTCAAACCGGGACGGGACCTACGAGCAGTACTTC
TRBJ2-3,TRBD2,NA,TRBV27,CASSLRTSGGWDTQYF,TGTGCCAGCAGTTTAAGGACTAGCGGGGGGTGGGATACGCAGTATTTT
TRBJ2-7,NA,NA,TRBV5-1,CASSPTHGGFYEQYF,TGCGCCAGCAGCCCAACTCACGGGGGATTCTACGAGCAGTACTTC
TRBJ2-2,NA,once,TRBV6-5,CASSYGVVGELFF,TGTGCCAGCAGTTACGGGGTTGTCGGGGAGCTGTTTTTT
TRBJ2-7,TRBD2,NA,TRBV29-1,CSVASGSSYEQYF,TGCAGCGTTGCTAGCGGGAGTTCCTACGAGCAGTACTTC
TRBJ2-7,NA,NA,TRBV19,CASSPLNTTYEQYF,TGTGCCAGTAGTCCCTTGAATACGACGTACGAGCAGTACTTC
TRBJ2-1,NA,NA,TRBV28,CASLGIAGWDEQFF,TGTGCCAGCCTGGGTATAGCAGGGTGGGATGAGCAGTTCTTC
TRBJ2-7,NA,NA,TRBV29-1,CSVESVGVNTYEQYF,TGCAGCGTTGAATCTGTTGGGGTGAACACCTACGAGCAGTACTTC
TRBJ2-3,TRBD1,NA,TRBV11-2,CASSYGTGTTDTQYF,TGTGCCAGCAGCTACGGGACAGGGACGACAGATACGCAGTATTTT
TRBJ2-7,NA,NA,TRBV7-6,CASSQRLGVMHEQYF,TGTGCCAGCAGCCAACGTCTCGGGGTAATGCACGAGCAGTACTTC
TRBJ1-2,NA,NA,TRBV6-6,CASSPDTAGSYGYTF,TGTGCCAGCAGCCCGGATACGGCAGGCAGCTATGGCTACACCTTC
TRBJ2-7,TRBD2,NA,TRBV4-1,CASSPGASGAYEQYF,TGCGCCAGCAGCCCAGGGGCTAGCGGGGCCTACGAGCAGTACTTC
TRBJ2-7,TRBD1,NA,TRBV7-9,CASTHDRDGEQYF,TGTGCCAGCACTCACGACAGGGATGGCGAGCAGTACTTC
TRBJ1-2,NA,NA,TRBV5-1,CASSLVNNYGYTF,TGCGCCAGCAGCTTGGTTAATAACTATGGCTACACCTTC
TRBJ2-2,NA,NA,TRBV11-3,CASSLDRSNTGELFF,TGTGCCAGCAGCTTAGACAGGTCGAACACCGGGGAGCTGTTTTTT
TRBJ2-7,TRBD2,once,TRBV9,CASSLGLARYEQYF,TGTGCCAGCAGCTTGGGACTAGCTCGCTACGAGCAGTACTTC
TRBJ2-7,TRBD1,NA,TRBV6-1,CASSEVSTGGHSGSYEQYF,TGTGCCAGCAGTGAAGTGTCGACAGGGGGGCATTCCGGCTCCTACGAGCAGTACTTC
TRBJ2-3,NA,once,TRBV27,CASSLVSSSDTQYF,TGTGCCAGCAGTTTGGTTAGTAGTTCAGATACGCAGTATTTT
TRBJ2-7,TRBD2,NA,TRBV4-3,CASSQDGTSVHEQYF,TGCGCCAGCAGCCAAGACGGGACTAGCGTCCACGAGCAGTACTTC
TRBJ2-1,TRBD2,NA,TRBV30,CAWSHWEGYNEQFF,TGTGCCTGGAGTCATTGGGAGGGCTACAATGAGCAGTTCTTC
TRBJ2-7,NA,once,TRBV19,CASSQGPYEQYF,TGTGCCAGTAGCCAAGGGCCCTACGAGCAGTACTTC
TRBJ2-5,TRBD1,NA,TRBV4-1,CASSLGQGVWETQYF,TGCGCCAGCAGCCTTGGACAGGGGGTTTGGGAGACCCAGTACTTC
TRBJ2-1,NA,NA,TRBV29-1,CSVELSGTYNEQFF,TGCAGCGTTGAACTCTCCGGGACCTACAATGAGCAGTTCTTC
TRBJ2-7,NA,NA,TRBV29-1,CSVEDTGSYEQYF,TGCAGCGTTGAAGACACAGGGTCCTACGAGCAGTACTTC
TRBJ2-7,NA,NA,TRBV27,CASSLVGGSYEQYF,TGTGCCAGCAGTTTGGTGGGGGGCTCCTACGAGCAGTACTTC
TRBJ1-2,NA,NA,TRBV4-1,CASSQEGGRGYRDGYTF,TGCGCCAGCAGCCAAGAGGGGGGCAGGGGCTATAGGGATGGCTACACCTTC
TRBJ1-5,NA,NA,TRBV13,CASSSRGDQPQHF,TGTGCCAGCAGCTCTAGGGGGGATCAGCCCCAGCATTTT
TRBJ2-2,NA,NA,TRBV5-4,CASSSGLYANTGELFF,TGTGCCAGCAGCTCGGGACTGTACGCGAACACCGGGGAGCTGTTTTTT
TRBJ2-7,TRBD2,NA,TRBV4-3,CASSLAGGGNHEQYF,TGCGCCAGCAGCCTCGCGGGCGGGGGGAACCACGAGCAGTACTTC
TRBJ2-7,NA,NA,TRBV19,CASSISGIGSEQYF,TGTGCCAGTAGTATATCCGGGATCGGAAGCGAGCAGTACTTC
TRBJ2-2,TRBD2,NA,TRBV25-1,CASSDLAGGDTGELFF,TGTGCCAGCAGTGACCTCGCGGGGGGGGACACCGGGGAGCTGTTTTTT
TRBJ2-3,NA,NA,TRBV2,CASSEMAGLGTDTQYF,TGTGCCAGCAGTGAAATGGCAGGGCTGGGCACAGATACGCAGTATTTT
TRBJ2-5,TRBD1,NA,TRBV4-1,CASSHVTGEETQYF,TGCGCCAGCAGCCACGTGACAGGGGAAGAGACCCAGTACTTC
TRBJ2-3,NA,NA,TRBV10-3,CAIGSQTNPSTDTQYF,TGTGCCATCGGCAGCCAGACTAACCCTAGCACAGATACGCAGTATTTT
TRBJ1-2,TRBD1,NA,TRBV15,CATSIDRGYGYTF,TGTGCCACCAGTATTGACAGGGGCTATGGCTACACCTTC
TRBJ2-3,NA,NA,TRBV6-5,CASSPSTDTQYF,TGTGCCAGCAGTCCTAGCACAGATACGCAGTATTTT
TRBJ2-7,NA,NA,TRBV10-1,CASSECSVPRYEQYF,TGCGCCAGCAGTGAGTGCTCGGTGCCAAGGTACGAGCAGTACTTC
TRBJ2-7,NA,NA,TRBV19,CASSIGKGDYEQYF,TGTGCCAGTAGTATAGGTAAAGGGGACTACGAGCAGTACTTC
TRBJ2-7,NA,NA,TRBV7-9,CASSLRRSYEQYF,TGTGCCAGCAGCTTAAGGAGAAGCTACGAGCAGTACTTC
TRBJ2-7,NA,NA,TRBV27,CASSSGRSYEQYF,TGTGCCAGCAGTTCAGGCAGATCCTACGAGCAGTACTTC
TRBJ2-3,NA,NA,TRBV4-1,CASSQAQGAEGDTQYF,TGCGCCAGCAGCCAAGCACAGGGCGCGGAGGGAGATACGCAGTATTTT